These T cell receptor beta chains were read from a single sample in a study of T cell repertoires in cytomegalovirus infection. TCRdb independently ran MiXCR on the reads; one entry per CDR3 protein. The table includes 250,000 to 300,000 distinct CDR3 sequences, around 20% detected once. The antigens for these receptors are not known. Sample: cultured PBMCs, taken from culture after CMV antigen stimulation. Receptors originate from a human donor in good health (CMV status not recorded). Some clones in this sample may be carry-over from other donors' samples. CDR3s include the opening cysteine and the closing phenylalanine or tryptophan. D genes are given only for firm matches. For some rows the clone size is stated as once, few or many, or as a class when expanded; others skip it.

cdr3_aa: CASSSPRGANVLTF; cdr3_nt: TGTGCCAGCAGCTCCCCGCGGGGGGCCAACGTCCTGACTTTC; v_call: TRBV7-2; clone_size: many; d_call: .; j_call: TRBJ2-6
cdr3_aa: CASSVQGAETEAFF; cdr3_nt: TGTGCCAGCAGTGTACAGGGGGCTGAGACTGAAGCTTTCTTT; v_call: TRBV6-6; clone_size: many; d_call: TRBD1; j_call: TRBJ1-1
cdr3_aa: CASSAWVSPTDTQYF; cdr3_nt: TGTGCCAGCAGCGCGTGGGTTTCGCCGACAGATACGCAGTATTTT; v_call: TRBV11-2; clone_size: few; d_call: .; j_call: TRBJ2-3
cdr3_aa: CSGGGLAYNEQFF; cdr3_nt: TGCAGCGGGGGGGGACTGGCCTACAATGAGCAGTTCTTC; v_call: TRBV29-1; clone_size: few; d_call: TRBD2; j_call: TRBJ2-1
cdr3_aa: CASSSRPYGYTF; cdr3_nt: TGTGCCAGCAGTAGCCGACCCTATGGCTACACCTTC; v_call: TRBV27; clone_size: .; d_call: .; j_call: TRBJ1-2
cdr3_aa: CASSPPAYEQYF; cdr3_nt: TGTGCCAGCAGCCCCCCAGCCTACGAGCAGTACTTC; v_call: TRBV7-2; clone_size: .; d_call: .; j_call: TRBJ2-7
cdr3_aa: CASSQDQTGAQNTGELFF; cdr3_nt: TGCGCCAGCAGCCAAGACCAGACAGGGGCCCAAAACACCGGGGAGCTGTTTTTT; v_call: TRBV4-1; clone_size: .; d_call: TRBD1; j_call: TRBJ2-2
cdr3_aa: CASSLTLSADTQYF; cdr3_nt: TGTGCCAGCAGCTTAACTCTTAGTGCAGATACGCAGTATTTT; v_call: TRBV7-2; clone_size: many; d_call: .; j_call: TRBJ2-3
cdr3_aa: CASGVLAGVTGELFF; cdr3_nt: TGTGCTAGTGGTGTACTAGCGGGAGTAACCGGGGAGCTGTTTTTT; v_call: TRBV12-5; clone_size: many; d_call: TRBD2; j_call: TRBJ2-2
cdr3_aa: CASSSGGWEQYF; cdr3_nt: TGTGCCAGCAGTTCCGGAGGCTGGGAGCAGTACTTC; v_call: TRBV6-6; clone_size: few; d_call: .; j_call: TRBJ2-7
cdr3_aa: CASSPPGQGFGYTF; cdr3_nt: TGTGCCAGCAGCCCCCCGGGACAGGGTTTTGGCTACACCTTC; v_call: TRBV7-3; clone_size: .; d_call: TRBD1; j_call: TRBJ1-2
cdr3_aa: CASSDTGTSFVIEQFF; cdr3_nt: TGTGCCAGCAGCGATACCGGGACTAGTTTTGTAATTGAGCAGTTCTTC; v_call: TRBV7-9; clone_size: many; d_call: TRBD2; j_call: TRBJ2-1
cdr3_aa: CASSPGAGGTDTQYF; cdr3_nt: TGTGCCAGCAGCCCCGGGGCGGGAGGGACAGATACGCAGTATTTT; v_call: TRBV7-2; clone_size: many; d_call: TRBD2; j_call: TRBJ2-3
cdr3_aa: CASRRTSGREETQYF; cdr3_nt: TGTGCCAGCAGGAGGACTAGCGGGAGAGAAGAGACCCAGTACTTC; v_call: TRBV7-8; clone_size: many; d_call: TRBD2; j_call: TRBJ2-5
cdr3_aa: CASSFQGTSAYNEQFF; cdr3_nt: TGTGCCAGCAGCTTCCAGGGGACTAGCGCTTACAATGAGCAGTTCTTC; v_call: TRBV7-8; clone_size: many; d_call: TRBD2; j_call: TRBJ2-1
cdr3_aa: CASSREEGGYNEQFF; cdr3_nt: TGTGCCAGTAGTCGAGAGGAGGGCGGATACAATGAGCAGTTCTTC; v_call: TRBV19; clone_size: .; d_call: .; j_call: TRBJ2-1
cdr3_aa: CASSYSLGSYNEQFF; cdr3_nt: TGTGCCAGCAGCTACTCCCTCGGCAGCTACAATGAGCAGTTCTTC; v_call: TRBV11-2; clone_size: many; d_call: .; j_call: TRBJ2-1
cdr3_aa: CASSALSGQGTEAFF; cdr3_nt: TGTGCCAGTAGTGCCCTAAGCGGGCAGGGCACTGAAGCTTTCTTT; v_call: TRBV19; clone_size: .; d_call: .; j_call: TRBJ1-1
cdr3_aa: CASTSGGEGNTEAFF; cdr3_nt: TGTGCCAGCACCTCTGGAGGGGAAGGGAACACTGAAGCTTTCTTT; v_call: TRBV12-3/TRBV12-4; clone_size: few; d_call: .; j_call: TRBJ1-1
cdr3_aa: CASGRVRGEQYF; cdr3_nt: TGCGCCAGTGGCCGGGTCCGAGGCGAGCAGTACTTC; v_call: TRBV4-1; clone_size: .; d_call: .; j_call: TRBJ2-7
cdr3_aa: CASSIPPGGRETQYF; cdr3_nt: TGTGCCAGTAGTATCCCCCCCGGGGGGAGAGAGACCCAGTACTTC; v_call: TRBV19; clone_size: once; d_call: TRBD2; j_call: TRBJ2-5
cdr3_aa: CASSFIMGPLAGVRETQYF; cdr3_nt: TGTGCCAGCAGCTTTATTATGGGGCCACTAGCGGGAGTACGTGAGACCCAGTACTTC; v_call: TRBV11-2; clone_size: few; d_call: TRBD2; j_call: TRBJ2-5
cdr3_aa: CASSLVAGLEETQYF; cdr3_nt: TGTGCCAGCAGCTTAGTAGCGGGACTGGAAGAGACCCAGTACTTC; v_call: TRBV7-2; clone_size: many; d_call: TRBD2; j_call: TRBJ2-5
cdr3_aa: CATSDNSESHTQYF; cdr3_nt: TGTGCCACCAGTGACAATTCTGAGTCTCATACGCAGTATTTT; v_call: TRBV24-1; clone_size: .; d_call: .; j_call: TRBJ2-3
cdr3_aa: CASSSEGGNQPQHF; cdr3_nt: TGTGCCAGCAGCTCAGAAGGAGGGAATCAGCCCCAGCATTTT; v_call: TRBV11-2; clone_size: few; d_call: .; j_call: TRBJ1-5
cdr3_aa: CASSPRDGSTDTQYF; cdr3_nt: TGTGCCAGCAGCCCCCGGGACGGAAGCACAGATACGCAGTATTTT; v_call: TRBV6-1; clone_size: .; d_call: .; j_call: TRBJ2-3
cdr3_aa: CASRAGLAGSAQYF; cdr3_nt: TGTGCCAGCAGAGCGGGACTAGCGGGGTCCGCCCAGTACTTC; v_call: TRBV5-4; clone_size: .; d_call: TRBD2; j_call: TRBJ2-5
cdr3_aa: CASSYDSRYGYTF; cdr3_nt: TGTGCCAGCAGTTACGACAGCCGATATGGCTACACCTTC; v_call: TRBV6-5; clone_size: .; d_call: .; j_call: TRBJ1-2
cdr3_aa: CASSFYTGAAETQYF; cdr3_nt: TGTGCCAGCAGTTTCTATACGGGGGCAGCAGAGACCCAGTACTTC; v_call: TRBV12-3/TRBV12-4; clone_size: few; d_call: .; j_call: TRBJ2-5
cdr3_aa: CATSPGTGVGETQYF; cdr3_nt: TGTGCCACCAGCCCGGGGACAGGGGTGGGGGAGACCCAGTACTTC; v_call: TRBV6-6; clone_size: few; d_call: TRBD1; j_call: TRBJ2-5
cdr3_aa: CASRPLGATEKLFF; cdr3_nt: TGTGCCAGCAGACCGCTCGGAGCCACAGAAAAACTGTTTTTT; v_call: TRBV6-1; clone_size: few; d_call: .; j_call: TRBJ1-4
cdr3_aa: CASSQETRGVEGYNSPLHF; cdr3_nt: TGCGCCAGCAGCCAAGAGACCAGGGGTGTGGAGGGGTATAATTCACCCCTCCACTTT; v_call: TRBV4-3; clone_size: few; d_call: .; j_call: TRBJ1-6
cdr3_aa: CASSLGGSGAYNEQFF; cdr3_nt: TGTGCCAGCAGTTTAGGTGGCTCTGGGGCATACAATGAGCAGTTCTTC; v_call: TRBV12-3/TRBV12-4; clone_size: .; d_call: .; j_call: TRBJ2-1
cdr3_aa: CASSRSGRVAGELFF; cdr3_nt: TGTGCCAGCAGCCGAAGCGGGAGGGTTGCCGGGGAGCTGTTTTTT; v_call: TRBV12-3/TRBV12-4; clone_size: .; d_call: TRBD2; j_call: TRBJ2-2
cdr3_aa: CASSPLSVAKNIQYF; cdr3_nt: TGTGCCAGCAGCCCCCTTTCCGTAGCCAAAAACATTCAGTACTTC; v_call: TRBV12-3/TRBV12-4; clone_size: once; d_call: .; j_call: TRBJ2-4
cdr3_aa: CASSPTSGRSKNIQYF; cdr3_nt: TGTGCCAGCAGCCCGACTAGCGGGAGGTCCAAAAACATTCAGTACTTC; v_call: TRBV12-3/TRBV12-4; clone_size: .; d_call: TRBD2; j_call: TRBJ2-4
cdr3_aa: CASSFVQSYGYTF; cdr3_nt: TGTGCCAGCAGTTTTGTACAGTCCTATGGCTACACCTTC; v_call: TRBV28; clone_size: few; d_call: .; j_call: TRBJ1-2
cdr3_aa: CASSVWPGRDEQFF; cdr3_nt: TGTGCCAGCAGCGTATGGCCCGGAAGGGATGAGCAGTTCTTC; v_call: TRBV9; clone_size: .; d_call: .; j_call: TRBJ2-1
cdr3_aa: CSAGNTEAFF; cdr3_nt: TGCAGCGCAGGCAACACTGAAGCTTTCTTT; v_call: TRBV29-1; clone_size: once; d_call: .; j_call: TRBJ1-1
cdr3_aa: CASSLKLLASEQFF; cdr3_nt: TGTGCCAGCAGCTTAAAATTACTAGCGAGTGAGCAGTTCTTC; v_call: TRBV11-2; clone_size: few; d_call: TRBD2; j_call: TRBJ2-1
cdr3_aa: CASSFGPTTNEKLFF; cdr3_nt: TGTGCCAGCAGCTTCGGCCCCACAACTAATGAAAAACTGTTTTTT; v_call: TRBV11-3; clone_size: .; d_call: .; j_call: TRBJ1-4
cdr3_aa: CASSWAGTAAHEQYF; cdr3_nt: TGTGCCAGCAGCTGGGCCGGGACCGCTGCTCACGAGCAGTACTTC; v_call: TRBV6-2/TRBV6-3; clone_size: .; d_call: .; j_call: TRBJ2-7
cdr3_aa: CASSLGAGLHTEAFF; cdr3_nt: TGTGCCAGCAGCTTGGGTGCGGGGTTGCACACTGAAGCTTTCTTT; v_call: TRBV7-2; clone_size: many; d_call: .; j_call: TRBJ1-1
cdr3_aa: CASRGSGSSTDTQYF; cdr3_nt: TGTGCCAGCCGAGGTAGCGGGAGCAGCACAGATACGCAGTATTTT; v_call: TRBV19; clone_size: .; d_call: TRBD2; j_call: TRBJ2-3
cdr3_aa: CASSLGQTDTEAFF; cdr3_nt: TGTGCCAGCAGCTTAGGACAAACCGACACTGAAGCTTTCTTT; v_call: TRBV7-9; clone_size: few; d_call: .; j_call: TRBJ1-1
cdr3_aa: CASSRQGRKNEQFF; cdr3_nt: TGTGCCAGCAGTCGACAGGGGAGGAAGAATGAGCAGTTCTTC; v_call: TRBV6-5; clone_size: .; d_call: TRBD1; j_call: TRBJ2-1
cdr3_aa: CASNKQNPYNEQFF; cdr3_nt: TGTGCCAGCAATAAGCAAAATCCCTACAATGAGCAGTTCTTC; v_call: TRBV28; clone_size: few; d_call: .; j_call: TRBJ2-1
cdr3_aa: CASSQGMAGGGEQYF; cdr3_nt: TGTGCCAGCAGCCAAGGAATGGCGGGAGGCGGCGAGCAGTACTTC; v_call: TRBV3-1; clone_size: .; d_call: TRBD2; j_call: TRBJ2-7
cdr3_aa: CASRIAGPRNEQFF; cdr3_nt: TGTGCCAGCAGGATAGCGGGGCCGAGGAATGAGCAGTTCTTC; v_call: TRBV12-3/TRBV12-4; clone_size: .; d_call: TRBD2; j_call: TRBJ2-1
cdr3_aa: CASTTWDSSSYNEQFF; cdr3_nt: TGTGCCAGCACCACTTGGGACTCCAGCTCCTACAATGAGCAGTTCTTC; v_call: TRBV11-2; clone_size: many; d_call: .; j_call: TRBJ2-1
cdr3_aa: CASSLLAGLNTEAFF; cdr3_nt: TGTGCCAGCAGCTTACTCGCAGGCTTGAACACTGAAGCTTTCTTT; v_call: TRBV7-2; clone_size: many; d_call: .; j_call: TRBJ1-1
cdr3_aa: CASSLDFTDTQYF; cdr3_nt: TGTGCCAGCAGCTTAGACTTCACAGATACGCAGTATTTT; v_call: TRBV7-2; clone_size: many; d_call: .; j_call: TRBJ2-3
cdr3_aa: CASEITGGHEQFF; cdr3_nt: TGTGCCAGCGAGATTACAGGGGGCCACGAGCAGTTCTTC; v_call: TRBV10-3; clone_size: .; d_call: TRBD1; j_call: TRBJ2-1